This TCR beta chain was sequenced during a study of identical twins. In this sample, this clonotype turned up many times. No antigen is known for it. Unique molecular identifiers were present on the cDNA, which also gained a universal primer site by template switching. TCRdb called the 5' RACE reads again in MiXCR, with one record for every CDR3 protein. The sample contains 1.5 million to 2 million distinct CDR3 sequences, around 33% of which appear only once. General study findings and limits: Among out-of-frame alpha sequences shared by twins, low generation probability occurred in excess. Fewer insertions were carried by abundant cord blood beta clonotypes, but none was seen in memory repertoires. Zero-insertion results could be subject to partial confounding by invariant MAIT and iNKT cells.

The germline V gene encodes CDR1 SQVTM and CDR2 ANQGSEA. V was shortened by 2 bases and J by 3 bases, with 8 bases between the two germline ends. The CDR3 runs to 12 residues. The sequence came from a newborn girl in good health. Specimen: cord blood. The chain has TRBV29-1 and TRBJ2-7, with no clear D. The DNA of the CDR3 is TGCAGCGTTGAATCTGTGGACTACGAGCAGTACTTC. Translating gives CSVESVDYEQYF.